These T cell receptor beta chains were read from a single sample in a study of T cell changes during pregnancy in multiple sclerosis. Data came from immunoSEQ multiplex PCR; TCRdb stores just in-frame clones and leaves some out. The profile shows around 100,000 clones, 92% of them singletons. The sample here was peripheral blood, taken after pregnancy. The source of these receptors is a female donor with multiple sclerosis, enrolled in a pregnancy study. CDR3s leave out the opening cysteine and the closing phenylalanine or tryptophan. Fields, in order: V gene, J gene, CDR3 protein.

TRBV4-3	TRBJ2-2	ASSQLLAGGNTGELF
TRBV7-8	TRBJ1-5	ASSATSGTQPQH
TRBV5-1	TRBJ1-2	ASSGGSVNYGYT
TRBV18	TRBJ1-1	ASSPPSGWSEAF
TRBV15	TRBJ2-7	ATSRDSWGDEQY
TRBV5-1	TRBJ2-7	ASSETPLNSYEQY
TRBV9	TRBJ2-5	ASSVGRGGRETQY
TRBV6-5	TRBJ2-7	ASSYGQGSYEQY
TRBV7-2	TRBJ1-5	ASSSIPTVGQPQH
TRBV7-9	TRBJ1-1	ASSSRQGTGTEAF
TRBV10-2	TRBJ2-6	ASSPVNSGANVLT
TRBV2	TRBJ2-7	ASSGTASYEQY
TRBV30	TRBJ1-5	AWSVGQGQPQH
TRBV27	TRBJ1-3	ASSLQGSSGNTIY
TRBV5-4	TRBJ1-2	ASSSFAGNYGYT
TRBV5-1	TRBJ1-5	ASSREGNQPQH
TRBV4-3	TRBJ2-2	ASSQDGGAGYTGELF
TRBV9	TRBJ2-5	ASSVGGLAGGQETQY
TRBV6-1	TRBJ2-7	ASSFDRVNEQY
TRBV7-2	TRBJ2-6	ASSLSTGAGANVLT
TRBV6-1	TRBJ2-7	ASRVFEAGEQY
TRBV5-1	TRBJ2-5	ASSPGGDQETQY
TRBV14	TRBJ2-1	ASSRYRDSHNEQF
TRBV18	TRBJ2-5	ASSPPGAETQY
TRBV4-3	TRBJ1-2	ASSQDQDSPNYGYT
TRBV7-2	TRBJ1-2	ASSLGEAGGYT
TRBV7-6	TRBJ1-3	ASSLRWGRGNTIY
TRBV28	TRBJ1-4	ASRLPQEKLF
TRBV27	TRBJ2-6	ASSLSDISILSGANVLT
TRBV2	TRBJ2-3	ASSPVAGDTDTQY
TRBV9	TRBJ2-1	ASGDSYNEQF
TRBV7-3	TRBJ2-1	ASSSTSGSLYEQF
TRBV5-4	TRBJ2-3	ASSLERGKVTQY
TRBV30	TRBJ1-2	AWRTGVSYGYT
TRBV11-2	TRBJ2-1	ASMPLWGLEQF
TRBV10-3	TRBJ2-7	AISERGGKATYSYEQY
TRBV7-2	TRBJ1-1	ASSVYRGDTEAF
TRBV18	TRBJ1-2	ASSTLTGEVAVGYT
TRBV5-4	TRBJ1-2	ASSGGQRSWGYT
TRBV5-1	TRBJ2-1	ASSITQGYEQF
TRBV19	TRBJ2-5	ASSTSGAQTQY
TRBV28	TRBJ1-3	ASLPSEGTGNTIY
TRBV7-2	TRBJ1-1	ASSQNRNTEAF
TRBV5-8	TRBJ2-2	ASSFDGLAGELF
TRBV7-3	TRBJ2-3	ARGGLGTGTDTQY
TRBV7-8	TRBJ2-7	ASSFGQGPYEQY
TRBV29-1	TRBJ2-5	SVGGGAYLETQY
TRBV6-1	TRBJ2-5	AGSPTGGQETQY
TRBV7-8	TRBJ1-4	ASSLQRTGEKLF
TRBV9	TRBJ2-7	ASSIGTGSYEQY
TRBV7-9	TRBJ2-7	ASSFTGAQEQY
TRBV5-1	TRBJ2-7	ASSGTGGSYEQY
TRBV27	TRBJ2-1	ASSPIAGGRDNEQF
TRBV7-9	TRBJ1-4	ASSPGLLSNEKLF
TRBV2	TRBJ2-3	ASRRGSKSTDTQY